Listed here are 19 T cell receptor beta chains from one sample, sequenced in a study of patients and donors after allogeneic stem cell transplantation. TCRdb reprocessed the RT-PCR reads via MiXCR and lists one record per CDR3 protein. The sample carries more than 850,000 distinct CDR3 sequences, roughly 18% recorded once. The sequencing input was blood, either unsorted or a sorted T cell fraction (not recorded which). The receptors here all came from a human donor who was either an allogeneic HSCT recipient or a stem cell or donor lymphocyte infusion donor (not recorded which). It is not recorded whose cells these are; they may come from a transplant donor.

The V call is TRBV20-1, the J call TRBJ2-7; no clear D gene. CDR3 length equals 12 residues. Trimming stripped 3 bases from V and 3 bases from J, with 9 bases between. The germline CDR1 and CDR2 sequences are DFQATT and SNEGSKA (reference sequence). The DNA for the CDR3 is TGCAGTGCTAGTAGGGAATTCTACGAGCAGTACTTC. This encodes CSASREFYEQYF.

This clonotype was seen a handful of times. V is TRBV6-5 and J is TRBJ2-3; 8 bases agree with TRBD2. Germline assignment: CDR1 MNHEY and CDR2 SVGAGI. The CDR3 is 16 amino acids. V shed 4 bases, J shed 2 bases, and the junction held 8 bases outside the gene matches. In nucleotides, the CDR3 is TGTGCCAGCAGTTCCAATAGCGGGATAAACACAGATACGCAGTATTTT. Amino acids: CASSSNSGINTDTQYF.

The CDR3 nucleotides are TGTGCCAGCAGCTTAGGAGTAGATTGGGCAGATACGCAGTATTTT. Translation: CASSLGVDWADTQYF. The genes are TRBV7-3 and TRBJ2-3, with D unclear. The CDR3 loop spans 15 amino acids. The ends were cut back, 2 bases at V and 4 bases at J, with 13 bases in the middle. Germline-derived CDR1 and CDR2 are SGHTA and FQGTGA.

This chain uses TRBV5-1 with TRBJ1-3; maybe TRBD1 (6 bases). This CDR3 has 18 amino acids. The germline gives CDR1 SGHRS, CDR2 YFSETQ. Trimming stripped 4 bases from V and 0 bases from J, with 20 bases between. The CDR3 region has the DNA TGCGCCAGCAGCACCGACGACAGGACCACCTTCTCTGGAAACACCATATATTTT. This translates into CASSTDDRTTFSGNTIYF. Looking up the rest from reference TRBV5-1 and TRBJ1-3 gives the full variable domain: KAGVTQTPRYLIKTRGQQVTLSCSPISGHRSVSWYQQTPGQGLQFLFEYFSETQRNKGNFPGRFSGRQFSNSRSEMNVSTLELGDSALYLCASSTDDRTTFSGNTIYFGEGSWLTVV.

This clonotype was counted between two and nine times. The V gene is TRBV24-1, the J gene TRBJ2-7; D possibly corresponds to TRBD1 (6 bases). Per the germline V gene, CDR1 is KGHDR and CDR2 is SFDVKD. The CDR3 is made up of 14 amino acids. Trimming left V 4 bases short and J 3 bases short, with 12 bases between. CDR3 loop: CATSETGAYYEQYF. The CDR3, as DNA: TGTGCCACCAGTGAGACAGGAGCTTACTACGAGCAGTACTTC.

The chain employs TRBV9 and TRBJ2-7; 7 nucleotides align to TRBD2. V lost 1 base, J lost 3 bases, and 13 bases stayed unmatched. CDR1 is SGDLS and CDR2 is YYNGEE in the germline V gene. The CDR3 is made up of 17 amino acids. CDR3 region: CASSVLGEGGRDYEQYF. The CDR3 nucleotides read TGTGCCAGCAGCGTACTGGGGGAGGGAGGAAGAGACTACGAGCAGTACTTC.

This chain connects TRBV5-1 to TRBJ1-2; 10 nucleotides match TRBD1. Germline CDR1 is SGHRS and CDR2 is YFSETQ. The CDR3 contains 15 residues. Trimming removed 5 bases from V and 4 bases from J; junction bases left unmatched: 8. CDR3 in DNA: TGCGCCAGCAGGCTCGGGACAGGGGCCGGCTATGGCTACACCTTC. It is translated as CASRLGTGAGYGYTF.

Ten or more counts support this clonotype. This chain links TRBV12-3 or TRBV12-4 with TRBJ1-6, with a tentative D call TRBD1 (5 bases). V gave up 8 bases and J gave up 4 bases, with 15 bases separating them. The CDR3 extends over 15 amino acids. CDR3: CASAGVVGYNSPLHF. The CDR3 coding sequence is TGTGCCAGCGCGGGGGTAGTTGGATATAATTCACCCCTCCACTTT.

The gene calls are TRBV5-6 and TRBJ2-3; D gene uncertain. Germline CDR1 SGHDT, CDR2 YYEEEE. The CDR3 sequence is 14 residues long. The V end was cut by 4 bases, the J end by 1 base, with 10 bases between. The CDR3 reads CASSRPIGTDTQYF. Written as DNA, the CDR3 is TGTGCCAGCAGCCGCCCGATCGGCACAGATACGCAGTATTTT.

This clonotype was seen a few times. The chain joins TRBV7-2 to TRBJ2-7; D unresolved. Germline V gives CDR1 SGHTA, CDR2 FQGNSA. This CDR3 has 14 residues. With 6 bases removed from V and 0 bases from J, the gap between germline ends came to 12 bases. CDR3 in amino acids: CASSPSSRSYEQYF. In nucleotides, the CDR3 is TGTGCCAGCAGTCCATCATCACGCTCCTACGAGCAGTACTTC. The variable domain in full, with the rest retrieved from reference TRBV7-2 and TRBJ2-7, is GAGVSQSPSNKVTEKGKDVELRCDPISGHTALYWYRQSLGQGLEFLIYFQGNSAPDKSGLPSDRFSAERTGGSVSTLTIQRTQQEDSAVYLCASSPSSRSYEQYFGPGTRLTVT.

The chain couples TRBV15 to TRBJ1-1; D is undetermined. This CDR3 comprises 13 residues. V gave up 8 bases and J gave up 3 bases, with 13 bases separating them. Looked up from germline, CDR1 is LNHNV and CDR2 is YYDKDF (reference sequence). Written as DNA, the CDR3 is TGTGCCACCGCGAAAAGGGATTACACTGAAGCTTTCTTT. Its protein product is CATAKRDYTEAFF.

Ten or more counts support this clonotype. This rearrangement joins TRBV15 to TRBJ1-1; TRBD1 is a possible D gene (5 bases). The V end lost 0 bases, the J end lost 0 bases, and 8 bases lay between the germline ends. This CDR3 is built from 15 residues. Germline V CDR1 and CDR2: LNHNV, YYDKDF (reference sequence). Here the CDR3 DNA reads TGTGCCACCAGCAGAGATAGGGGTTTGAACACTGAAGCTTTCTTT. It yields the protein CATSRDRGLNTEAFF.

The rearrangement uses TRBV20-1 and TRBJ2-3; 11 bases agree with TRBD2. CDR3 length equals 14 residues. Losses at the gene ends were 5 bases for V and 5 bases for J; bases not matched to a gene: 6. Per the germline V gene, CDR1 is DFQATT and CDR2 is SNEGSKA (reference sequence). The CDR3 here is CSAPGLAVVDTQYF. The CDR3 DNA sequence: TGCAGTGCTCCGGGACTAGCGGTGGTAGATACGCAGTATTTT.

There are a few counts of this clonotype. J is TRBJ1-3 and V is TRBV2, with D uncertain. Germline loops: CDR1 SNHLY, CDR2 FYNNEI. The CDR3 has 13 residues. V dropped 10 bases and J dropped 0 bases, with 10 bases sitting between them. CDR3 region: CATGGNSGNTIYF. CDR3 sequence (DNA): TGTGCCACGGGCGGAAACTCTGGAAACACCATATATTTT.

The J gene is TRBJ2-7, the V gene TRBV7-2; 9 bases line up with TRBD2. The germline CDR1 and CDR2 sequences are SGHTA and FQGNSA. V shed 5 bases and J 3 bases; nucleotides not matched to a gene: 11. This CDR3 has 16 amino acids. CDR3 region: CASSVPAGTSNYEQYF. As DNA, the CDR3 is TGTGCCAGCAGCGTACCCGCGGGGACTAGCAACTACGAGCAGTACTTC.

V and J are TRBV7-9 and TRBJ2-7, with D possibly called TRBD1 or TRBD2 (5 bases each). The CDR3 length is 13 residues. Per germline, CDR1 SEHNR and CDR2 FQNEAQ (reference sequence). Trimming left V 7 bases short and J 2 bases short, with 12 bases between. CDR3 loop: CASTGTWAYEQYF. The CDR3 DNA is TGTGCCAGCACCGGGACGTGGGCCTACGAGCAGTACTTC.

This clonotype has just a few counts. J is TRBJ1-5 and V is TRBV25-1; a possible D gene is TRBD1 (6 bases). This CDR3 spans 15 amino acids. The V end was cut by 4 bases, the J end by 7 bases, with 17 bases between. Germline V gene data show CDR1 as MGHDK and CDR2 as SYGVNS. The CDR3, as DNA: TGTGCCAGCAGTGGGGCACAGGGAGGTCACCAGCCCCAGCATTTT. Translated: CASSGAQGGHQPQHF.

This clonotype was counted between two and nine times. V is TRBV12-3 or TRBV12-4 and J is TRBJ2-1, with D possibly TRBD2 on 7 matching bases. V was pared by 1 base and J by 8 bases, with 15 bases between. The CDR3 runs to 15 residues. The CDR3 region is CASSLGLGGQDEQFF. In nucleotides, the CDR3 is TGTGCCAGCAGTTTAGGACTCGGGGGGCAGGATGAGCAGTTCTTC.

Worth noting for this clonotype: At one end the junction does not follow the germline gene, possibly because of a read error. The genes are TRBV7-2 and TRBJ2-1; tentative D call: TRBD2 (6 bases). This CDR3 comprises 14 residues. CDR1 is SGHTA, CDR2 FQGNSA, per germline. The CDR3 DNA is TGTGCCAGCAGCCCGATAGCGGCCTACAATAAGCAGTTCTTC. Amino acids: CASSPIAAYNKQFF.